These T cell receptor beta chains were read from a single sample in a study of OX40 agonist ivuxolimab in advanced cancers. Generated by immunoSEQ multiplex PCR, the TCRdb table keeps only in-frame clones and is missing some. The data show roughly 53,000 clones, 65% to 85% seen once. The sample consisted of CD4+ or CD8+ T cells sorted from blood, taken in a trial of the OX40 agonist ivuxolimab. Receptors originate from an adult with an advanced solid tumor such as melanoma, head and neck, liver or kidney cancer. CDR3s include the opening cysteine and the closing phenylalanine or tryptophan. Each record gives: V gene, J gene, CDR3 protein.

V: TRBV4-1; J: TRBJ1-4; CDR3: CASSQEPQGTPATNEKLFF
V: TRBV5-4; J: TRBJ2-7; CDR3: CASSLKRGGLYEQYF
V: TRBV2; J: TRBJ1-1; CDR3: CASRGTHPGEAFF
V: TRBV7-2; J: TRBJ1-3; CDR3: CASSWSRYDTIYF
V: TRBV28; J: TRBJ1-6; CDR3: CASSSSLTGENSPLHF
V: TRBV2; J: TRBJ2-2; CDR3: CASRVLAGYTGELFF
V: TRBV2; J: TRBJ1-6; CDR3: CASSERNPLDSPLHF
V: TRBV10-3; J: TRBJ2-1; CDR3: CAISRDTSNNEQFF
V: TRBV7-3; J: TRBJ2-3; CDR3: CASSLTASRDTQYF
V: TRBV27; J: TRBJ2-5; CDR3: CASSQGETQYF
V: TRBV5-1; J: TRBJ2-1; CDR3: CASSFSDNGEQFF
V: TRBV21-1; J: TRBJ1-5; CDR3: CASSLRSTAFRHRGNQPQHF
V: TRBV30; J: TRBJ1-1; CDR3: CAWSFHRGGTEAFF
V: TRBV9; J: TRBJ1-3; CDR3: CASSSTSGAGNTIYF
V: TRBV7-3; J: TRBJ2-1; CDR3: CASSPAAGSFEQFF
V: TRBV4-1; J: TRBJ1-6; CDR3: CASSLGQINSPLHF
V: TRBV6-1; J: TRBJ1-5; CDR3: CASSEYPRQPQHF
V: TRBV6-6; J: TRBJ1-5; CDR3: CASSPGQGLSNQPQHF
V: TRBV2; J: TRBJ2-5; CDR3: CASSGEGARETQYF
V: TRBV7-2; J: TRBJ1-5; CDR3: CASSLEVTSQPQHF
V: TRBV6-1; J: TRBJ2-1; CDR3: CASMRQGSDEQFF
V: TRBV28; J: TRBJ1-6; CDR3: CASRGWDTGNSPLHF
V: TRBV6-6; J: TRBJ1-5; CDR3: CASSFRGNNQPQHF
V: TRBV4-2; J: TRBJ2-2; CDR3: CASSPGPGELFF
V: TRBV14; J: TRBJ1-5; CDR3: CASSQANQPQHF
V: TRBV5-6; J: TRBJ2-5; CDR3: CASSLGSAETQYF
V: TRBV29-1; J: TRBJ2-7; CDR3: CSATTTGGTYEQYF
V: TRBV7-2; J: TRBJ1-5; CDR3: CASSQGQGAWQPQHF
V: TRBV9; J: TRBJ1-4; CDR3: CASSVGQGNEKLFF
V: TRBV11-3; J: TRBJ1-1; CDR3: CASSLDGNTEAFF
V: TRBV11-2; J: TRBJ2-5; CDR3: CASSLTSGGARETQYF
V: TRBV6-6; J: TRBJ2-1; CDR3: CASSRSRTGFGDEQFF
V: TRBV2; J: TRBJ1-5; CDR3: CASSAGNQPQHF
V: TRBV5-1; J: TRBJ1-5; CDR3: CASSLGPTGQPQHF
V: TRBV9; J: TRBJ2-7; CDR3: CASSVNLAGPPYEQYF
V: TRBV18; J: TRBJ1-4; CDR3: CASSGGATNEKLFF
V: TRBV11-1; J: TRBJ2-3; CDR3: CASSPMGDLSDTQYF
V: TRBV5-1; J: TRBJ1-6; CDR3: CASSLGGGQYNSPLHF
V: TRBV4-3; J: TRBJ2-6; CDR3: CASSQDLGQGAGANVLTF
V: TRBV11-2; J: TRBJ1-2; CDR3: CASSLGVSNYGYTF
V: TRBV10-2; J: TRBJ2-7; CDR3: CASSETSGSHEQYF
V: TRBV27; J: TRBJ2-3; CDR3: CASRPPGTSGTDTQYF
V: TRBV7-9; J: TRBJ2-5; CDR3: CASSKTGEETQYF
V: TRBV5-4; J: TRBJ2-5; CDR3: CASSLEETQYF
V: TRBV5-1; J: TRBJ1-1; CDR3: CASSLSPRTVEATEAFF
V: TRBV11-2; J: TRBJ2-5; CDR3: CASSLGGRGGQETQYF
V: TRBV30; J: TRBJ2-3; CDR3: CAWSEPTSPGRRYF
V: TRBV5-4; J: TRBJ1-6; CDR3: CASRQSGTRVNSPLHF
V: TRBV18; J: TRBJ2-1; CDR3: CASSEQGANYNEQFF
V: TRBV18; J: TRBJ2-7; CDR3: CASSQDRSYEQYF
V: TRBV9; J: TRBJ2-5; CDR3: CASSVDGGGGQTQYF
V: TRBV10-1; J: TRBJ2-3; CDR3: CASPNPMQDTQYF
V: TRBV5-8; J: TRBJ1-2; CDR3: CASSLPGQGWGYTF
V: TRBV9; J: TRBJ2-1; CDR3: CASSVAAGLSYNEQFF
V: TRBV5-6; J: TRBJ2-7; CDR3: CASSDVGRPYEQYF
V: TRBV6-4; J: TRBJ2-1; CDR3: CASSDFNHLEGLKFF
V: TRBV5-1; J: TRBJ1-6; CDR3: CASSLAGVSPLHF
V: TRBV10-3; J: TRBJ2-6; CDR3: CAISDTGPGANVLTF
V: TRBV11-2; J: TRBJ2-7; CDR3: CASKLTSGIQYEQYF